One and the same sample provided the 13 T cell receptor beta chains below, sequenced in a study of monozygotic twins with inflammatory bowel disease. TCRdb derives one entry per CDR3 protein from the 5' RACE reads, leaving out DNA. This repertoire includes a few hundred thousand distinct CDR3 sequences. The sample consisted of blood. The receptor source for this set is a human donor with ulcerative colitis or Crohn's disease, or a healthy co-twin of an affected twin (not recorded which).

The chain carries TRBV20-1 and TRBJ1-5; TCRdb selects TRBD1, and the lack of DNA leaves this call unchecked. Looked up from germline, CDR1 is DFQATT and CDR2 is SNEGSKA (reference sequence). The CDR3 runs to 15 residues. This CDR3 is CSAVGTGTSNQPQHF.

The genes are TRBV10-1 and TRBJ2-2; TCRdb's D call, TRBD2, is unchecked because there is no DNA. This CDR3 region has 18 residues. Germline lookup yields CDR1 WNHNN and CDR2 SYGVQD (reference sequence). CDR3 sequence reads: CASIPERRGDPNTGELFF.

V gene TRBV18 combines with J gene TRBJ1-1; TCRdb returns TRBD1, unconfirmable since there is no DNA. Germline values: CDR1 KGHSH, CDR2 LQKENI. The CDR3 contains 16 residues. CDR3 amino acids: CASSPTLQGMNTEAFF.

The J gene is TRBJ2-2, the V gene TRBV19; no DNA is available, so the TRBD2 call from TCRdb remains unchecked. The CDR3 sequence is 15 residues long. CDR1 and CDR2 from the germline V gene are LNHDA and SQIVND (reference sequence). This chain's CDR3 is CASSIAPGRTGELFF.

The CDR3 here is CASSRTHATNEKLFF. This chain links TRBV7-2 with TRBJ1-4; TCRdb proposes TRBD1, but this gene call is untestable without DNA. The CDR3 is 15 amino acids. Germline CDR1 and CDR2: SGHTA and FQGNSA.

The CDR3 is CASSLTPGQGFTDTQYF. This rearrangement joins TRBV7-9 to TRBJ2-3; the TCRdb call, TRBD1, lacks DNA for checking. CDR3 length equals 17 residues. From germline, CDR1 is SEHNR and CDR2 FQNEAQ (reference sequence).

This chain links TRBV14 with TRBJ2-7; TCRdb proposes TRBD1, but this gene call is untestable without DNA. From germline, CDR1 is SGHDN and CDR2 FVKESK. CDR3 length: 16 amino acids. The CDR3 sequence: CASSQGWTGVTYEQYF.

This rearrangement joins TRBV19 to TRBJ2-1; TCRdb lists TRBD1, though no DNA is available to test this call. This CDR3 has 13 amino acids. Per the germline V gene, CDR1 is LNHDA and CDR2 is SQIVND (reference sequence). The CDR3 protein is CASSGSGGNEQFF.

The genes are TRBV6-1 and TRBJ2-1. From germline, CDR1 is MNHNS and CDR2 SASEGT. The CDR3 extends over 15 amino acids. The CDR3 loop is CASSETASSYNEQFF.

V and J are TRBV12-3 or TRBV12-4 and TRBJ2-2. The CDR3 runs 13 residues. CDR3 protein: CASRQLNTGELFF.

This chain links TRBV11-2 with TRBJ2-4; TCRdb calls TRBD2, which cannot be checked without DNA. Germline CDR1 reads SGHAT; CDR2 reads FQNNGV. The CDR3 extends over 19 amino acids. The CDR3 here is CASSLDLRLAGESKNIQYF.

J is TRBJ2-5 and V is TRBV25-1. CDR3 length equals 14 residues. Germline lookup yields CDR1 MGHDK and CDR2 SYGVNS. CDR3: CASSDHGRQETQYF.

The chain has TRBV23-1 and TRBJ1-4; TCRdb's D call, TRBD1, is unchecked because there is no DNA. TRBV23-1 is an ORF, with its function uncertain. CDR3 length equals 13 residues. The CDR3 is CASLLQGDEKLFF.